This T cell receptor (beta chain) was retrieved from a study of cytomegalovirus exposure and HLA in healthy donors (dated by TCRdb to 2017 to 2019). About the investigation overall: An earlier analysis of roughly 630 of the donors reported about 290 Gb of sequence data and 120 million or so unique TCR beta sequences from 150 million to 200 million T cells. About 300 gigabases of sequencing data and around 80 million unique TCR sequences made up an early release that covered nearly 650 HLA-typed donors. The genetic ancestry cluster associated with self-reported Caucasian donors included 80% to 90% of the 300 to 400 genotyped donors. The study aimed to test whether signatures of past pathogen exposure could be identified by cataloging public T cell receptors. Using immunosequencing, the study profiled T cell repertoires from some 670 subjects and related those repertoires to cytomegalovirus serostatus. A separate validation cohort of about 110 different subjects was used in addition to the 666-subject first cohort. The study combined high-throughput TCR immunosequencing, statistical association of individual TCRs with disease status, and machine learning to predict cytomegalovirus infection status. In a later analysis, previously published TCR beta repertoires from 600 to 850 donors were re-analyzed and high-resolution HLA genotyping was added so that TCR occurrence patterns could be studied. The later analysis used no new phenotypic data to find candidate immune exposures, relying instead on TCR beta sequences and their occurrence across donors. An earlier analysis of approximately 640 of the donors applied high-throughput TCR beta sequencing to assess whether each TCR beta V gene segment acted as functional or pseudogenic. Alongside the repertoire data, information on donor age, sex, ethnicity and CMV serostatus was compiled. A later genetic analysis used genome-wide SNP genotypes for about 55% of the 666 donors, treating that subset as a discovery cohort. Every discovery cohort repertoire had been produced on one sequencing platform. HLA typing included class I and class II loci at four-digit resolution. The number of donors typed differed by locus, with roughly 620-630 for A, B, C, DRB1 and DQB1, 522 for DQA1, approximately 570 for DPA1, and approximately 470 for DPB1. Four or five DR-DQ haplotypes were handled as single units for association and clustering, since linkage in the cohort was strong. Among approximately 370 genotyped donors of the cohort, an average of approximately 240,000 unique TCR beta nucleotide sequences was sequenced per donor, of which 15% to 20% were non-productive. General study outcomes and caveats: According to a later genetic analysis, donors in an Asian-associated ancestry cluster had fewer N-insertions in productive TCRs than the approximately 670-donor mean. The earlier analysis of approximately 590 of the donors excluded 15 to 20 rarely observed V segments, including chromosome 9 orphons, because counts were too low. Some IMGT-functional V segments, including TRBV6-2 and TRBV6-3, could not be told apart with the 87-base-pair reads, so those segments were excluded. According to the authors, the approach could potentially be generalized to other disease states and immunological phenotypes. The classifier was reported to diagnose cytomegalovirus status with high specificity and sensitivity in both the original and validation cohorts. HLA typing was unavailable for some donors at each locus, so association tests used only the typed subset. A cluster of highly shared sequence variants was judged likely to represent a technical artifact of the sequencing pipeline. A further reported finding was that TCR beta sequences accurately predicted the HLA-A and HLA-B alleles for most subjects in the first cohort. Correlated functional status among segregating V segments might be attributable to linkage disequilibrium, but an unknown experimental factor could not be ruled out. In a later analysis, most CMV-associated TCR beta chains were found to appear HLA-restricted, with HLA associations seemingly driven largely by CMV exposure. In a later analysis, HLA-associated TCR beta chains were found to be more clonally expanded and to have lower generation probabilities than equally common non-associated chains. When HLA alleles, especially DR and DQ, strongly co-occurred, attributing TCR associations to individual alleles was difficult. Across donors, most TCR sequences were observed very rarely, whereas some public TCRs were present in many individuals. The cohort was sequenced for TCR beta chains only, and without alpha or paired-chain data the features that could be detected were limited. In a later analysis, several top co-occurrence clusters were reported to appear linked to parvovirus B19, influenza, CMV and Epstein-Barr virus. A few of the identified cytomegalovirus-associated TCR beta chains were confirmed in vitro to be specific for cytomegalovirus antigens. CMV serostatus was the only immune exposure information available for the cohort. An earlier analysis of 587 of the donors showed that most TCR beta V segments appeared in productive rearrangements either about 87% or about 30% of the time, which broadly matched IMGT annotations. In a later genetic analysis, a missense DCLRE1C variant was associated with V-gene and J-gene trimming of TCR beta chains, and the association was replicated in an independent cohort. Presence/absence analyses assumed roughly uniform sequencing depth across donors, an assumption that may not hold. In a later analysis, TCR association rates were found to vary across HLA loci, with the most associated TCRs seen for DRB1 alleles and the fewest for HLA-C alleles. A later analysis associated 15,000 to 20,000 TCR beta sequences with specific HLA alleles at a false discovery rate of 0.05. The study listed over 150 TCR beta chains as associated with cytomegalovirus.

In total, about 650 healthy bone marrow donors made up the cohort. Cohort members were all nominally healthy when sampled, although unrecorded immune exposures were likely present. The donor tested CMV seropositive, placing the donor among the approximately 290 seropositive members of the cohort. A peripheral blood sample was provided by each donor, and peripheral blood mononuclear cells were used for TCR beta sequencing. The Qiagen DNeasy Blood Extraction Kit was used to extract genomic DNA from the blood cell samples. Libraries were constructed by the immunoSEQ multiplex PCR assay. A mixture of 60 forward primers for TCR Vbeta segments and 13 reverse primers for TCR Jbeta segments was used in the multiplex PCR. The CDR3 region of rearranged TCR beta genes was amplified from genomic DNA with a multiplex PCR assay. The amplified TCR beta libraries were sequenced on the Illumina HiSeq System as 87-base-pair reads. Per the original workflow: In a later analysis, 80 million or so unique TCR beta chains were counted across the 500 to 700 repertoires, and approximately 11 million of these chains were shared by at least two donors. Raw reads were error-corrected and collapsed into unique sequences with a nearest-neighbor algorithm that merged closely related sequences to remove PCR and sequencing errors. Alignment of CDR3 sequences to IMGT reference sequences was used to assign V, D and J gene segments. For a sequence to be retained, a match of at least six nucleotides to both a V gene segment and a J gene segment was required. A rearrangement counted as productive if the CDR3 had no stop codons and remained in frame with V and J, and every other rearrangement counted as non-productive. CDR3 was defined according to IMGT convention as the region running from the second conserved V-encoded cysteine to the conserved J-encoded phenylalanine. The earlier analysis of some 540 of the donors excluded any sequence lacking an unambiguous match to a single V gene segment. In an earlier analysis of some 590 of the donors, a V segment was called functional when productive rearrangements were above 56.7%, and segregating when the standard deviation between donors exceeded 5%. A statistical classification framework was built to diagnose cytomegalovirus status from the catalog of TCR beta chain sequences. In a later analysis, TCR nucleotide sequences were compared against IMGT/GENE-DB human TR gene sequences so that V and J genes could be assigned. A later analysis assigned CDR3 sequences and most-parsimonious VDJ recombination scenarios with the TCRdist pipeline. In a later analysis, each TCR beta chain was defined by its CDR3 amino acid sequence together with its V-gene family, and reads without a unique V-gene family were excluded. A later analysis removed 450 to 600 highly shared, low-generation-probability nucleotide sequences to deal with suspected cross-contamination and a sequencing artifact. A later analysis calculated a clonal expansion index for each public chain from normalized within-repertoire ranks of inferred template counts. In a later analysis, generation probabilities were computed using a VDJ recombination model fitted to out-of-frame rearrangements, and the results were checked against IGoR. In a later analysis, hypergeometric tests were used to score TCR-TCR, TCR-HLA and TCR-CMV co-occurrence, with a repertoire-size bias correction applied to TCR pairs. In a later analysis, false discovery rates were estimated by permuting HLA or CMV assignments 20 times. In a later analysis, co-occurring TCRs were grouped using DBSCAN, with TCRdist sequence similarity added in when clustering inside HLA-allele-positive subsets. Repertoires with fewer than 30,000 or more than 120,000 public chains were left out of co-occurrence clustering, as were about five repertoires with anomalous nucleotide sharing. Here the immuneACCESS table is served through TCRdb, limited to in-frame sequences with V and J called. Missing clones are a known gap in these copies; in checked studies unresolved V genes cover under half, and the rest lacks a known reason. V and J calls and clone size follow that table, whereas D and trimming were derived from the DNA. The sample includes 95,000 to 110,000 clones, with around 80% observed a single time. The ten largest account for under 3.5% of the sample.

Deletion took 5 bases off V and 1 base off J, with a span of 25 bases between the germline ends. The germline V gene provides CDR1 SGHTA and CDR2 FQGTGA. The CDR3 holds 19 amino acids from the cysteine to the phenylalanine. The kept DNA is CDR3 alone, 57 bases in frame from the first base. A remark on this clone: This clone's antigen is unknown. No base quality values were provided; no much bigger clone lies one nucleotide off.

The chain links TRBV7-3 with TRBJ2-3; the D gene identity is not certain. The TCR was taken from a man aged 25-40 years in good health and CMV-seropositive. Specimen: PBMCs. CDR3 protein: CASSRDPLGPPRRTDTQYF. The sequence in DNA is TGTGCCAGCAGCCGAGACCCCCTAGGCCCGCCTCGGCGCACAGATACGCAGTATTTT.